These T cell receptor beta chains were read from a single sample in a study of T-cell reconstitution after alpha-beta-depleted transplantation in children. MiXCR, run by TCRdb on the PCR reads, gives a single entry per CDR3 protein. The data show hundreds of thousands of distinct CDR3 sequences, roughly 13% seen once. This material consisted of PBMCs, taken before TCRalphabeta/CD19-depleted stem cell transplant. These receptors were taken from a girl aged 2 to 9 with congenital amegakaryocytic thrombocytopenia, due to receive a stem cell transplant. Both conserved end residues are part of each CDR3. The D gene is left open where the match is weak. The listing skips clone size in some rows; elsewhere it reads once, few, many or a size class.

abundance: many
d_gene: -
v_gene: TRBV29-1
j_gene: TRBJ2-6
CDR3aa: CSVALGSGANVLTF
CDR3nt: TGCAGCGTTGCGTTGGGTTCTGGGGCCAACGTCCTGACTTTC

abundance: many
d_gene: -
v_gene: TRBV7-8
j_gene: TRBJ1-3
CDR3aa: CASSLFNAGDLYSGNTIYF
CDR3nt: TGTGCCAGCAGCTTATTTAATGCAGGGGACCTCTACTCTGGAAACACCATATATTTT

abundance: few
d_gene: -
v_gene: TRBV7-6
j_gene: TRBJ1-1
CDR3aa: CASSFPGHKNTEAFF
CDR3nt: TGTGCCAGCAGCTTTCCGGGACACAAGAACACTGAAGCTTTCTTT

abundance: -
d_gene: -
v_gene: TRBV5-1
j_gene: TRBJ2-6
CDR3aa: CASSLDVYSGANVLTF
CDR3nt: TGCGCCAGCAGCTTGGACGTATACTCTGGGGCCAACGTCCTGACTTTC

abundance: -
d_gene: -
v_gene: TRBV24-1
j_gene: TRBJ2-3
CDR3aa: CATRATASTDTQYF
CDR3nt: TGTGCCACCAGGGCGACAGCTTCCACAGATACGCAGTATTTT

abundance: many
d_gene: -
v_gene: TRBV29-1
j_gene: TRBJ1-3
CDR3aa: CSVEGGLGNTIYF
CDR3nt: TGCAGCGTTGAGGGCGGACTTGGAAACACCATATATTTT

abundance: -
d_gene: TRBD2
v_gene: TRBV9
j_gene: TRBJ2-1
CDR3aa: CASSGAILAGDNEQFF
CDR3nt: TGTGCCAGCAGCGGGGCGATACTAGCGGGAGACAATGAGCAGTTCTTC

abundance: -
d_gene: -
v_gene: TRBV20-1
j_gene: TRBJ2-1
CDR3aa: CSAWRASLDEQFF
CDR3nt: TGCAGTGCATGGAGGGCTTCTTTAGATGAGCAGTTCTTC

abundance: many
d_gene: -
v_gene: TRBV5-1
j_gene: TRBJ1-1
CDR3aa: CASSTENTEAFF
CDR3nt: TGCGCCAGCAGCACCGAGAACACTGAAGCTTTCTTT

abundance: few
d_gene: -
v_gene: TRBV7-9
j_gene: TRBJ2-3
CDR3aa: CAIRVLTESTDTQYF
CDR3nt: TGTGCCATCCGAGTGTTGACAGAAAGCACAGATACGCAGTATTTT

abundance: -
d_gene: -
v_gene: TRBV15
j_gene: TRBJ2-7
CDR3aa: CATSPPGEDEQYF
CDR3nt: TGTGCCACCAGCCCCCCGGGGGAGGACGAGCAGTACTTC

abundance: few
d_gene: -
v_gene: TRBV6-2/TRBV6-3
j_gene: TRBJ2-7
CDR3aa: CASGRDEQYF
CDR3nt: TGTGCCAGCGGGCGCGACGAGCAGTACTTC

abundance: few
d_gene: -
v_gene: TRBV29-1
j_gene: TRBJ2-1
CDR3aa: CSGGSVNEQFF
CDR3nt: TGCAGCGGGGGAAGTGTTAATGAGCAGTTCTTC

abundance: -
d_gene: -
v_gene: TRBV5-1
j_gene: TRBJ1-1
CDR3aa: CASRLEVENTEAFF
CDR3nt: TGCGCCAGTCGGCTCGAGGTGGAGAACACTGAAGCTTTCTTT

abundance: few
d_gene: -
v_gene: TRBV12-3/TRBV12-4
j_gene: TRBJ2-1
CDR3aa: CASSLLAPNEQFF
CDR3nt: TGTGCCAGCAGTCTTCTAGCGCCCAATGAGCAGTTCTTC

abundance: many
d_gene: TRBD1
v_gene: TRBV20-1
j_gene: TRBJ2-7
CDR3aa: CSARVGGTGIVHEQYF
CDR3nt: TGCAGTGCTAGAGTAGGGGGGACAGGGATTGTTCACGAGCAGTACTTC

abundance: few
d_gene: -
v_gene: TRBV5-6
j_gene: TRBJ2-1
CDR3aa: CASSPALEGGDDEQFF
CDR3nt: TGTGCCAGCAGCCCCGCACTAGAAGGCGGTGATGATGAGCAGTTCTTC

abundance: many
d_gene: -
v_gene: TRBV20-1
j_gene: TRBJ2-2
CDR3aa: CSALQVHTNTGELFF
CDR3nt: TGCAGTGCCCTCCAGGTTCATACGAACACCGGGGAGCTGTTTTTT

abundance: -
d_gene: -
v_gene: TRBV12-3/TRBV12-4
j_gene: TRBJ2-5
CDR3aa: CASRPGVSETQYF
CDR3nt: TGTGCCAGCAGGCCCGGGGTATCAGAGACCCAGTACTTC

abundance: many
d_gene: TRBD2
v_gene: TRBV5-1
j_gene: TRBJ2-3
CDR3aa: CASSLPSGGDTQYF
CDR3nt: TGCGCCAGCAGCTTACCTAGCGGGGGAGATACGCAGTATTTT

abundance: many
d_gene: -
v_gene: TRBV29-1
j_gene: TRBJ2-1
CDR3aa: CSVERSANEQFF
CDR3nt: TGCAGCGTTGAACGGTCCGCCAATGAGCAGTTCTTC

abundance: few
d_gene: -
v_gene: TRBV7-2
j_gene: TRBJ2-7
CDR3aa: CASSLEIPSAEQYF
CDR3nt: TGTGCCAGCAGCTTAGAAATACCGTCTGCCGAGCAGTACTTC

abundance: few
d_gene: -
v_gene: TRBV11-2
j_gene: TRBJ2-1
CDR3aa: CASSLRIIGSSYNEQFF
CDR3nt: TGTGCCAGCAGCTTACGCATCATCGGGAGTTCCTACAATGAGCAGTTCTTC

abundance: many
d_gene: -
v_gene: TRBV7-9
j_gene: TRBJ2-7
CDR3aa: CASSFDSQSGEQYF
CDR3nt: TGTGCCAGCAGCTTCGACAGCCAGTCGGGAGAGCAGTACTTC

abundance: -
d_gene: -
v_gene: TRBV18
j_gene: TRBJ1-6
CDR3aa: CASSPTGVASPLHF
CDR3nt: TGTGCCAGCTCGCCGACAGGAGTTGCTTCACCCCTCCACTTT

abundance: -
d_gene: -
v_gene: TRBV5-1
j_gene: TRBJ2-3
CDR3aa: CASSLPNTDTQYF
CDR3nt: TGCGCCAGCAGCTTGCCCAACACAGATACGCAGTATTTT

abundance: many
d_gene: -
v_gene: TRBV6-1
j_gene: TRBJ2-1
CDR3aa: CASRTQGVGHNEQFF
CDR3nt: TGTGCCAGCAGAACCCAGGGAGTTGGACACAATGAGCAGTTCTTC

abundance: many
d_gene: -
v_gene: TRBV20-1
j_gene: TRBJ1-1
CDR3aa: CSARVLGMNTEAFF
CDR3nt: TGCAGTGCTAGAGTATTGGGCATGAACACTGAAGCTTTCTTT

abundance: many
d_gene: TRBD2
v_gene: TRBV20-1
j_gene: TRBJ2-5
CDR3aa: CSARASGLAGDGFRETQYF
CDR3nt: TGCAGTGCTCGTGCGTCAGGACTAGCGGGAGATGGGTTTCGGGAGACCCAGTACTTC

abundance: many
d_gene: TRBD1
v_gene: TRBV7-9
j_gene: TRBJ1-1
CDR3aa: CASSLEGQLNTEAFF
CDR3nt: TGTGCCAGCAGCTTGGAGGGACAGCTGAACACTGAAGCTTTCTTT

abundance: many
d_gene: -
v_gene: TRBV28
j_gene: TRBJ2-7
CDR3aa: CASSLWPALYEQYF
CDR3nt: TGTGCCAGCAGTTTATGGCCGGCGCTCTACGAGCAGTACTTC

abundance: many
d_gene: -
v_gene: TRBV29-1
j_gene: TRBJ2-3
CDR3aa: CSVEITGTTDTQYF
CDR3nt: TGCAGCGTTGAAATAACGGGAACCACAGATACGCAGTATTTT

abundance: many
d_gene: -
v_gene: TRBV11-2
j_gene: TRBJ2-3
CDR3aa: CASSLRTATDTQYF
CDR3nt: TGTGCCAGCAGCTTACGGACGGCCACAGATACGCAGTATTTT

abundance: many
d_gene: -
v_gene: TRBV11-2
j_gene: TRBJ1-1
CDR3aa: CASSTLGSGTMNTEAFF
CDR3nt: TGTGCCAGCAGCACACTCGGTTCCGGGACAATGAACACTGAAGCTTTCTTT

abundance: -
d_gene: -
v_gene: TRBV28
j_gene: TRBJ2-5
CDR3aa: CASSLARRLGETQYF
CDR3nt: TGTGCCAGCAGTTTAGCCCGGAGGCTGGGAGAGACCCAGTACTTC

abundance: many
d_gene: -
v_gene: TRBV6-5
j_gene: TRBJ2-1
CDR3aa: CASSYSLRDEQFF
CDR3nt: TGTGCCAGCAGTTACTCGCTTCGGGATGAGCAGTTCTTC

abundance: -
d_gene: TRBD1
v_gene: TRBV7-6
j_gene: TRBJ2-3
CDR3aa: CASSRDQGETDTQYF
CDR3nt: TGTGCCAGCAGCCGCGATCAGGGGGAGACAGATACGCAGTATTTT

abundance: many
d_gene: -
v_gene: TRBV20-1
j_gene: TRBJ2-5
CDR3aa: CSARDPGEQETQYF
CDR3nt: TGCAGTGCTAGAGATCCAGGGGAACAAGAGACCCAGTACTTC

abundance: few
d_gene: -
v_gene: TRBV28
j_gene: TRBJ2-5
CDR3aa: CASSLKFRRGTQYF
CDR3nt: TGTGCCAGCAGTTTAAAATTTCGGCGCGGGACCCAGTACTTC

abundance: many
d_gene: TRBD2
v_gene: TRBV5-1
j_gene: TRBJ2-3
CDR3aa: CASSRTSGGPTDTQYF
CDR3nt: TGCGCCAGCAGCCGGACTAGCGGGGGCCCCACAGATACGCAGTATTTT

abundance: few
d_gene: TRBD2
v_gene: TRBV4-1
j_gene: TRBJ2-1
CDR3aa: CASSQVAGVSYNEQFF
CDR3nt: TGCGCCAGCAGCCAAGTGGCGGGAGTCTCCTACAATGAGCAGTTCTTC

abundance: many
d_gene: TRBD2
v_gene: TRBV7-9
j_gene: TRBJ2-7
CDR3aa: CASSSGLAGDEQYF
CDR3nt: TGTGCCAGCAGCTCCGGACTAGCGGGAGACGAGCAGTACTTC

abundance: few
d_gene: -
v_gene: TRBV21-1
j_gene: TRBJ2-1
CDR3aa: CASSIGTSHNEQFF
CDR3nt: TGTGCCAGCAGCATCGGGACTAGCCACAATGAGCAGTTCTTC

abundance: -
d_gene: TRBD2
v_gene: TRBV5-1
j_gene: TRBJ2-1
CDR3aa: CASSSVAGDAYNEQFF
CDR3nt: TGCGCCAGCAGCTCAGTAGCGGGAGATGCCTACAATGAGCAGTTCTTC

abundance: many
d_gene: -
v_gene: TRBV12-3/TRBV12-4
j_gene: TRBJ2-1
CDR3aa: CASSFRARLNEQFF
CDR3nt: TGTGCCAGCAGTTTCCGCGCCAGGTTGAATGAGCAGTTCTTC

abundance: -
d_gene: -
v_gene: TRBV11-2
j_gene: TRBJ2-7
CDR3aa: CASSPVGPAPYEQYF
CDR3nt: TGTGCCAGCAGCCCAGTGGGACCAGCCCCCTACGAGCAGTACTTC

abundance: many
d_gene: TRBD1
v_gene: TRBV2
j_gene: TRBJ1-2
CDR3aa: CASSEALGGQGPCPF
CDR3nt: TGTGCCAGCAGTGAAGCGCTTGGAGGACAGGGCCCTTGTCCCTTC

abundance: many
d_gene: -
v_gene: TRBV20-1
j_gene: TRBJ2-7
CDR3aa: CSASTSEYEQYF
CDR3nt: TGCAGTGCTAGTACCTCGGAATACGAGCAGTACTTC

abundance: -
d_gene: -
v_gene: TRBV19
j_gene: TRBJ1-1
CDR3aa: CASRGHGTMNTEAFF
CDR3nt: TGTGCCAGTAGGGGTCACGGGACTATGAACACTGAAGCTTTCTTT

abundance: -
d_gene: -
v_gene: TRBV29-1
j_gene: TRBJ2-7
CDR3aa: CSVRTGMGEQYF
CDR3nt: TGCAGCGTGCGGACGGGTATGGGCGAGCAGTACTTC

abundance: -
d_gene: TRBD2
v_gene: TRBV4-1
j_gene: TRBJ2-3
CDR3aa: CASSQDPSGTDTQYF
CDR3nt: TGCGCCAGCAGCCAAGACCCTAGCGGGACAGATACGCAGTATTTT

abundance: few
d_gene: -
v_gene: TRBV29-1
j_gene: TRBJ2-5
CDR3aa: CSVVVISRETQYF
CDR3nt: TGCAGCGTTGTAGTGATTAGCCGAGAGACCCAGTACTTC

abundance: -
d_gene: -
v_gene: TRBV20-1
j_gene: TRBJ2-1
CDR3aa: CSARDGGAGWGVGEQFF
CDR3nt: TGCAGTGCTAGAGATGGGGGGGCAGGTTGGGGAGTAGGCGAGCAGTTCTTC

abundance: -
d_gene: -
v_gene: TRBV28
j_gene: TRBJ1-5
CDR3aa: CASTNYGGQPQHF
CDR3nt: TGTGCCAGCACCAACTACGGGGGGCAGCCCCAGCATTTT

abundance: many
d_gene: -
v_gene: TRBV15
j_gene: TRBJ2-3
CDR3aa: CATSRRQGLRDTQYF
CDR3nt: TGTGCCACCAGCAGGAGACAGGGACTACGGGATACGCAGTATTTT

abundance: many
d_gene: -
v_gene: TRBV20-1
j_gene: TRBJ2-1
CDR3aa: CSASPGEPYNEQFF
CDR3nt: TGCAGTGCTAGCCCGGGAGAGCCCTACAATGAGCAGTTCTTC

abundance: many
d_gene: TRBD2
v_gene: TRBV11-2
j_gene: TRBJ2-3
CDR3aa: CASIKTRGGRADTQYF
CDR3nt: TGTGCCAGCATCAAAACGCGGGGCGGGAGAGCAGATACGCAGTATTTT